Each of the 28 T cell receptor beta chains below was sequenced from the same sample in a study of sequential checkpoint blockade in melanoma. Treatment in this sample: randomized to nivolumab then ipilimumab (arm A) or the reverse (arm B). Only in-frame clones appear in the TCRdb table, and some are missing; sequencing was by immunoSEQ multiplex PCR. The data hold about 20,000 clones, with 75% to 85% observed a single time. Sequencing was performed on CD8+ T cells sorted from blood (inferred from file names), taken from a patient given nivolumab and ipilimumab in sequence. These receptors came from a human donor with melanoma.

This clone is a singleton in its sample. The J gene is TRBJ1-5, the V gene TRBV7-2; 8 positions agree with TRBD1. Germline V gives CDR1 SGHTA, CDR2 FQGNSA. This CDR3 contains 17 residues. The V gene end was trimmed by 5 bases and the J gene end by 3 bases; junction bases not matched to a gene: 12. CDR3 region: CASSTTGGILLNQPQHF. The CDR3 DNA sequence: TGTGCCAGCAGCACAACAGGGGGTATTCTCCTCAATCAGCCCCAGCATTTT.

The chain carries TRBV9 and TRBJ1-3; D ambiguous. Germline V gene lookup returns CDR1 SGDLS and CDR2 YYNGEE. This CDR3 contains 15 residues. Trimming took off 0 bases at V and 0 bases at J, with 7 bases between the two ends. The CDR3 DNA is TGTGCCAGCAGCGTAGAGGGAGTCTCTGGAAACACCATATATTTT. Translated: CASSVEGVSGNTIYF. Combining the CDR3 with reference TRBV9 and TRBJ1-3 gives the whole variable domain DSGVTQTPKHLITATGQRVTLRCSPRSGDLSVYWYQQSLDQGLQFLIQYYNGEERAKGNILERFSAQQFPDLHSELNLSSLELGDSALYFCASSVEGVSGNTIYFGEGSWLTVV.

The CDR3 region is CASSLMGLADYNEQFF. The CDR3 region has the DNA TGTGCCAGCAGCCTCATGGGACTAGCGGACTACAATGAGCAGTTCTTC. The rearrangement links TRBV7-9 to TRBJ2-1; 11 bases line up with TRBD2. The CDR3 is 16 amino acids. V trimming: 5 bases; J trimming: 3 bases; junction bases outside the gene matches: 6. Germline V lookup: CDR1 SEHNR, CDR2 FQNEAQ (reference sequence).

This chain uses TRBV28 with TRBJ2-5; 7 nucleotides line up with TRBD1. With 6 bases clipped from V and 3 bases from J, the junction kept 25 bases outside the gene matches. The CDR3 consists of 20 residues. CDR1 and CDR2 (germline): MDHEN, SYDVKM. CDR3 residues: CASRTLSTRQGSSSEETQYF. In nucleotides, the CDR3 is TGTGCCAGCAGGACCTTATCCACAAGACAGGGTAGCTCGTCCGAAGAGACCCAGTACTTC.

This clone occurred a few times. The J gene is TRBJ1-6, the V gene TRBV7-9, with 7 bases aligning to TRBD1. Germline V CDR1 and CDR2: SEHNR, FQNEAQ (reference sequence). The CDR3 is 15 residues long. Trimming took 5 bases from V and 11 from J; bases not matched to a gene: 12. The CDR3 is CASSQDETGWAPLHF. The DNA for the CDR3 is TGTGCCAGCAGCCAAGATGAGACAGGGTGGGCACCCCTCCACTTT.

The chain carries TRBV28 and TRBJ1-2; perhaps TRBD1 as D (6 bases). Germline V gives CDR1 MDHEN, CDR2 SYDVKM. CDR3 size: 17 residues. The V and J ends lost 5 bases and 1 base respectively, with 20 bases between them. CDR3 residues: CASSTHRASLLNYGYTF. The CDR3 coding sequence is TGTGCCAGCAGTACCCACAGGGCTTCCCTGCTTAACTATGGCTACACCTTC.

The chain has TRBV5-1 and TRBJ2-1, with D maybe TRBD2 (6 bases). Trimming took 2 bases from V and 2 from J, leaving 8 bases between them. Germline V CDR1 and CDR2: SGHRS, YFSETQ. This CDR3 has 14 residues. CDR3 in DNA: TGCGCCAGCAGCTTCCGGGGGACCTACAATGAGCAGTTCTTC. As protein: CASSFRGTYNEQFF.

Comments on this clone: At one of its ends the junction is not consistent with the germline gene, which may arise from a read error. This chain joins TRBV7-7 and TRBJ2-5, with 9 bases aligning to TRBD2. This CDR3 region has 15 residues. Germline V gene data show CDR1 as SSHAT and CDR2 as FNYEAQ (reference sequence). The CDR3 DNA sequence: TGTGCTAGCAGCTTGGGACGACTAGCGGAAGAGACCCAGTACTTC. It translates to CASSLGRLAEETQYF.

CDR3 bases: TGTGCCAGTAGTAACCCAGGGTACTACGAGCAGTACTTC. Translation: CASSNPGYYEQYF. The chain joins TRBV19 to TRBJ2-7; D is possibly TRBD1 (5 bases). The CDR3 is 13 residues long. Deletions cut 4 bases from V and 3 bases from J, with 10 bases between. The germline CDR1 and CDR2 sequences are LNHDA and SQIVND (reference sequence).

This clone was picked up a small number of times. This rearrangement joins TRBV19 to TRBJ2-1; 8 nucleotides match TRBD2. Germline-derived CDR1 and CDR2 are LNHDA and SQIVND (reference sequence). V shed 6 bases, J shed 4 bases, and the junction held 8 bases outside the gene matches. CDR3 length: 15 amino acids. Written as DNA, the CDR3 is TGTGCCAGTAGCATTACTAGCGGTGAATACAATGAGCAGTTCTTC. Amino acids: CASSITSGEYNEQFF. The full variable domain, its missing parts supplied by reference TRBV19 and TRBJ2-1, is DGGITQSPKYLFRKEGQNVTLSCEQNLNHDAMYWYRQDPGQGLRLIYYSQIVNDFQKGDIAEGYSVSREKKESFPLTVTSAQKNPTAFYLCASSITSGEYNEQFFGPGTRLTVL.

V gene TRBV7-9 combines with J gene TRBJ1-1, with D possibly matching TRBD1 (5 bases). The germline V and J ends were trimmed by 5 bases and 1 base, with 14 bases remaining between them. This CDR3 is 15 amino acids long. Germline-derived CDR1 and CDR2 are SEHNR and FQNEAQ (reference sequence). DNA of the CDR3: TGTGCCAGCAGCCCCTGGGGCGGGAAGAACACTGAAGCTTTCTTT. Its translation is CASSPWGGKNTEAFF.

This clone has just a few counts. The chain employs TRBV19 and TRBJ1-5, with D unresolved. This CDR3 contains 15 residues. Trimming took 5 bases from V and 0 from J, leaving 11 bases between them. Germline CDR1 is LNHDA and CDR2 is SQIVND (reference sequence). This CDR3 reads CASSVQAYSNQPQHF. The CDR3 DNA reads as TGTGCCAGTAGTGTTCAGGCCTATAGCAATCAGCCCCAGCATTTT.

The V call is TRBV10-3, the J call TRBJ2-1; TRBD2 agrees at 8 bases. This CDR3 has 17 amino acids. CDR1 is ENHRY, CDR2 SYGVKD, per germline. With V trimmed by 3 bases and J by 3 bases, 10 bases remained unmatched. The CDR3 sequence: CAISEKIRGGLYNEQFF. The CDR3 coding sequence is TGTGCCATCAGTGAAAAAATTCGCGGGGGGCTCTACAATGAGCAGTTCTTC.

This chain uses TRBV29-1 with TRBJ2-1, with 7 bases lining up with TRBD1. The CDR3 covers 12 residues. Germline V gene data show CDR1 as SQVTM and CDR2 as ANQGSEA. V shed 7 bases and J 6 bases; nucleotides not matched to a gene: 6. This chain's CDR3 is CSGSGQFNEQFF. The CDR3 DNA sequence: TGCAGCGGTTCGGGACAGTTCAATGAGCAGTTCTTC.

V is TRBV10-2 and J is TRBJ1-1, with TRBD1 matching 9 bases. The CDR3 is 14 amino acids. In germline, CDR1 is WSHSY, CDR2 SAAADI. Losses at the gene ends were 6 bases for V and 8 bases for J; bases not matched to a gene: 10. DNA of the CDR3: TGCGCCAGCAGCGGGACAGGGTTAGTGTCGGAAGCTTTCTTT. This codes for CASSGTGLVSEAFF.

The chain uses TRBV27 and TRBJ1-1; possible D gene TRBD1, 6 bases. Germline V gene data show CDR1 as MNHEY and CDR2 as SMNVEV (reference sequence). Trimming cost V 7 bases and J 1 base, with 10 bases left between them. The length of the CDR3 is 13 residues. CDR3 residues: CASTPGQNTEAFF. The CDR3 nucleotides read TGTGCCAGCACCCCGGGACAGAACACTGAAGCTTTCTTT.

The V and J genes are TRBV5-1 and TRBJ2-2; D gene uncertain. The V and J ends lost 0 bases and 4 bases respectively, with 16 bases between them. Germline assignment: CDR1 SGHRS and CDR2 YFSETQ. The CDR3 consists of 17 residues. CDR3: CASSLDPSRRSTGELFF. The CDR3 nucleotides read TGCGCCAGCAGCTTGGATCCGTCTCGTCGTTCCACCGGGGAGCTGTTTTTT. Together with reference TRBV5-1 and TRBJ2-2, the CDR3 gives the full variable domain: KAGVTQTPRYLIKTRGQQVTLSCSPISGHRSVSWYQQTPGQGLQFLFEYFSETQRNKGNFPGRFSGRQFSNSRSEMNVSTLELGDSALYLCASSLDPSRRSTGELFFGEGSRLTVL.

The genes are TRBV6-5 and TRBJ2-1, with D perhaps TRBD2 (7 bases). Germline CDR1 is MNHEY and CDR2 is SVGAGI. The germline V and J ends were trimmed by 2 bases and 8 bases, with 19 bases remaining between them. The CDR3 contains 16 residues. For the CDR3, the DNA is TGTGCCAGCAGTTACCGGCTAGCGGTCAGGGGCTATGAGCAGTTCTTC. This translates into CASSYRLAVRGYEQFF.

This chain joins TRBV13 and TRBJ2-7; 10 bases align to TRBD1. Germline CDR1 and CDR2: PRHDT and FYEKMQ (reference sequence). This CDR3 has 15 amino acids. Germline trimming cut 5 bases from V and 5 bases from J; bases unmatched to any gene: 9. CDR3 sequence: CASSPPDRGIHEQYF. The CDR3 DNA is TGTGCCAGCAGCCCACCGGACAGGGGGATCCACGAGCAGTACTTC.

The gene calls are TRBV19 and TRBJ2-1; D is possibly TRBD2 (5 bases). Deletions cut 9 bases from V and 3 bases from J, with 18 bases between. The CDR3 has 15 amino acids. Per germline, CDR1 LNHDA and CDR2 SQIVND (reference sequence). CDR3 protein: CASGMEGSDYNEQFF. CDR3 nucleotides: TGTGCCAGCGGGATGGAAGGTTCCGACTACAATGAGCAGTTCTTC.

The count of this clone is one. The rearrangement links TRBV2 to TRBJ2-5; TRBD2 matches at 10 bases. V was pared by 3 bases and J by 1 base, with 8 bases of the junction left unmatched. The CDR3 totals 17 residues. The germline CDR1 and CDR2 sequences are SNHLY and FYNNEI. CDR3 residues: CASSESLAGVTQETQYF. CDR3 nucleotides: TGTGCCAGCAGTGAGTCCCTAGCGGGGGTAACCCAAGAGACCCAGTACTTC.

The V and J genes are TRBV4-3 and TRBJ2-7; D may be TRBD1 (6 bases). V lost 0 bases to trimming and J lost 5 bases, with 14 bases between them. Per germline, CDR1 LGHNA and CDR2 YSLEER. The CDR3 is 15 residues long. CDR3 protein: CASSQDVTGKDEQYF. The CDR3 DNA follows: TGCGCCAGCAGCCAAGATGTCACAGGGAAAGACGAGCAGTACTTC.

The genes are TRBV7-3 and TRBJ1-6, with D unresolved. Trimming left V 4 bases short and J 5 bases short, with 12 bases between. Germline-derived CDR1 and CDR2 are SGHTA and FQGTGA. This CDR3 region has 15 residues. The CDR3 here is CASSSNTGNNSPLHF. DNA of the CDR3: TGTGCCAGCAGCTCTAACACGGGGAATAATTCACCCCTCCACTTT.

The chain has TRBV6-5 and TRBJ1-2; D is perhaps TRBD1 (6 bases). CDR3 length equals 15 residues. From germline, CDR1 is MNHEY and CDR2 SVGAGI. V was cut by 2 bases and J by 0 bases, with 10 bases left in between. CDR3 protein: CASSYQRTANYGYTF. CDR3 DNA sequence: TGTGCCAGCAGTTACCAAAGGACAGCTAACTATGGCTACACCTTC.

V is TRBV19 and J is TRBJ1-5, with 8 nucleotides matching TRBD1. This CDR3 has 15 amino acids. V lost 3 bases to trimming and J lost 5 bases; unmatched junction nucleotides: 6. Per the germline V gene, CDR1 is LNHDA and CDR2 is SQIVND (reference sequence). This CDR3 reads CASSIWGQDYQPQHF. CDR3 in DNA: TGTGCCAGTAGTATTTGGGGACAGGATTATCAGCCCCAGCATTTT.

The rearrangement uses TRBV29-1 and TRBJ1-2, with D hard to call. V lost 2 bases to trimming and J lost 4 bases, with 5 bases between them. This CDR3 spans 11 amino acids. Germline V CDR1 and CDR2: SQVTM, ANQGSEA. CDR3 coding DNA: TGCAGCGTTGAATTTAGCTATGGCTACACCTTC. Encoded protein: CSVEFSYGYTF.

This clone was recorded a few times. The chain has TRBV28 and TRBJ2-2, with TRBD2 matching over 9 bases. CDR1 MDHEN and CDR2 SYDVKM come from the germline V gene. V lost 5 bases and J lost 1; bases outside the gene matches: 11. This CDR3 has 18 amino acids. The CDR3 here is CASSPSGAAGGNTGELFF. The CDR3 DNA is TGTGCCAGCAGTCCCTCAGGGGCAGCGGGGGGGAACACCGGGGAGCTGTTTTTT. The full variable domain, completed using reference TRBV28 and TRBJ2-2, is DVKVTQSSRYLVKRTGEKVFLECVQDMDHENMFWYRQDPGLGLRLIYFSYDVKMKEKGDIPEGYSVSREKKERFSLILESASTNQTSMYLCASSPSGAAGGNTGELFFGEGSRLTVL.

This chain uses TRBV19 with TRBJ1-5, with D unclear. V shed 3 bases and J shed 4 bases, with 7 bases lying between them. CDR3 length: 13 amino acids. Germline-derived CDR1 and CDR2 are LNHDA and SQIVND (reference sequence). The CDR3 here is CASSMSQNQPQHF. CDR3 DNA: TGTGCCAGTAGTATGTCCCAGAATCAGCCCCAGCATTTT.